This T cell receptor beta chain was identified in a study of vaccination effects on CD4 cells after COVID-19 (dated by TCRdb to 2022 to 2024). For the wider study: Each participant got two doses of an mRNA SARS-CoV-2 vaccine, either BNT162b2 or mRNA-1273. SARS-CoV-2 spike-specific CD4+ TCR repertoires from before and after mRNA vaccination were compared in COVID-19 convalescent patients and in infection-naive vaccine recipients. The full study included some 10 COVID-19 convalescent patients and several SARS-CoV-2-naive healthy vaccine recipients. In the study, cultures from other donors were sequenced using the Oncomine TCR Beta short-read assay on an Illumina iSeq 100.

General study outcomes and caveats: The study was limited by a small number of convalescent patients, and early post-infection timepoints were lacking. Clones induced by infection and clones induced by vaccination both contracted markedly at late timepoints after vaccination, which fits with T cell responses waning over time. In healthy vaccine recipients, vaccine-induced clones were almost all SARS-CoV-2 mono-reactive, with only 1 of 255 cross-reactive with common cold coronaviruses.

This clone has just a few counts. No antigen is known for it. No base quality values were provided; no much bigger clone lies one nucleotide off. The ViraFEST assay stimulated PBMC with viral peptide pools and then used TCR sequencing to identify antigen-specific CD4+ T cell clonotypes by expansion. After less than 13 days of culture, CD4+ T cells were isolated with the EasySep CD4+ T cell isolation kit. Negative nucleocapsid antibody results before and after vaccination confirmed that the healthy vaccine recipients had no prior SARS-CoV-2 infection. About 1.8 million PBMC per well were cultured with around 9.8 ug/ml peptides in IMDM containing approximately 4.6% human AB serum, approximately 10 IU/ml IL-2 and gentamicin. On days 3 and 7, half of the culture medium was replaced with fresh IL-2-containing medium. Unless otherwise noted, each peptide stimulation condition was cultured in triplicate wells. PBMC were separated from whole blood using Ficoll-Paque Plus gradient centrifugation and were then either cryopreserved at -140C or used fresh. The spike proteins of SARS-CoV-2 and of the common cold coronaviruses HCoV-NL63, HCoV-OC43 and HCoV-229E were spanned by overlapping peptide pools. The QIAamp micro DNA kit was used to extract genomic DNA from the cultured CD4+ T cells.

The library was made by the immunoSEQ multiplex PCR assay. TCR beta CDR3 sequencing was performed on DNA from the cultured, isolated CD4+ T cells. The original pipeline was this. Non-productive TCR sequences were removed, reads were trimmed to the CDR3 region, and CDR3s of at least 7 amino acids were retained. The MANAFEST web app was used to pick out antigen-specific clonotypes by comparing their expansion in peptide wells with that in reference cultures. For clones to be considered positive, expansion at FDR<0.05 versus reference and all other wells, an odds ratio above 5, and a frequency above 0.1% in two replicate wells were required. A clonotype was defined as cross-reactive if the clonotype was significantly expanded both in SARS-CoV-2 spike wells and in at least one common cold coronavirus spike condition. CDR3 similarity was assessed by Levenshtein distance with the stringdist R package, and unrooted trees were built with ape in R 3.6.1. In its TCRdb copy, this immuneACCESS table keeps in-frame sequences only and misses some clones. Where compared with another copy, unresolved V genes explain less than half of these, and the others have no known cause. V and J calls and clone size come straight from that table; D and trimming were deduced from the DNA. The sample table records 71,000 or so clones; 65% to 85% of these occur just once. The ten largest make up less than 5% of the sample.

The germline V gene provides CDR1 SGHTA and CDR2 FQGTGA. V drops 1 base and J drops 5 bases, leaving 8 bases in between. The CDR3 measures 14 amino acids from cysteine to phenylalanine. Here the CDR3 DNA is all that survives: 42 bases in frame from base 1. The clonotype originates from a human donor who received a COVID-19 vaccine. This specimen was CD4+ T cells from PBMCs cultured with HCoV-OC43 spike peptides, taken before COVID-19 vaccination. In light of the paper, this sample's cell subset or site label describes: HCoV-OC43 spike overlapping peptide pool stimulation. The chain uses TRBV7-3 and TRBJ2-2, with the identity of the D gene unclear. The nucleotide sequence reads as follows: TGTGCCAGCAGCTTAAGCGGAAAGACCGGGGAGCTGTTTTTT. The resulting protein is CASSLSGKTGELFF.